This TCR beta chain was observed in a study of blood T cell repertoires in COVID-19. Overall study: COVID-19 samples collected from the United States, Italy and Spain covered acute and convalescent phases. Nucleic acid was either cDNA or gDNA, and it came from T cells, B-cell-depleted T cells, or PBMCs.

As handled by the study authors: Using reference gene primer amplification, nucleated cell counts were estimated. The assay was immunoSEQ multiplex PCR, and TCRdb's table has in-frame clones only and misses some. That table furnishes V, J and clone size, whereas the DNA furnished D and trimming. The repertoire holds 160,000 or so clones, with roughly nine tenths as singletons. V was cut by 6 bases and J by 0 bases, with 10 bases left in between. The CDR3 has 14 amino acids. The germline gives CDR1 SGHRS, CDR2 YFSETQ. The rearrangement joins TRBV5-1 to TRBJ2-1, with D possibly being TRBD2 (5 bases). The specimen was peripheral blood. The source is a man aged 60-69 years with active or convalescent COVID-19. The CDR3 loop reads CASMRAISYNEQFF. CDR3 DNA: TGCGCCAGCATGCGGGCCATCTCCTACAATGAGCAGTTCTTC.